This T cell receptor (beta chain) was captured by sequencing in a study of vaccination and CD4 T cells after COVID-19. Cultured CD4+ T cells had their DNA profiled by the Oncomine TCR Beta short-read assay. TCRdb re-called the PCR reads with MiXCR, one entry per CDR3 protein. The table has about 10,000 distinct CDR3 sequences, about 81% seen once. About this clonotype: Its target is not known.

The sample's treatment: roughly 11-day PBMC culture with coronavirus spike peptide pools or control peptides (ViraFEST assay). Germline CDR1 is DFQATT and CDR2 is SNEGSKA (reference sequence). Losses at the gene ends were 3 bases for V and 1 base for J; bases not matched to a gene: 5. The CDR3 loop spans 16 amino acids. Sample: CD4+ T cells from blood, cultured in vitro. This chain joins TRBV20-1 and TRBJ1-6; 8 bases align to TRBD1. This TCR came from a human donor who had recovered from COVID-19. The CDR3 DNA sequence: TGCAGTGCTAGGGACAGGGTCGGTTCCTATAATTCACCCCTCCACTTT. Amino acid sequence: CSARDRVGSYNSPLHF.